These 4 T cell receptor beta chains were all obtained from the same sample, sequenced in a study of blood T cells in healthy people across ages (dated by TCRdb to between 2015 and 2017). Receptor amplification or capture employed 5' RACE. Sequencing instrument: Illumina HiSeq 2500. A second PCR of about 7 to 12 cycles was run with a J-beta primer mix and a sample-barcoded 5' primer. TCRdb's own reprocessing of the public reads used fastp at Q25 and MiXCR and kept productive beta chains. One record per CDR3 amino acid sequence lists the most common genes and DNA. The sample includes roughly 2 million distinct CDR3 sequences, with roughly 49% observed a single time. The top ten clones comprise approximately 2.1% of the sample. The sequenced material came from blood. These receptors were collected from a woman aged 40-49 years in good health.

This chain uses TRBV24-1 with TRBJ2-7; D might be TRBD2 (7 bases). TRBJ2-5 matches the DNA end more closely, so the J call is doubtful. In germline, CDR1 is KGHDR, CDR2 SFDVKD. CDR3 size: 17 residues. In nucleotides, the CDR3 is TGTGCCACCAGTGATTTGGCCCGGGGGCTAGCGGATGAGACCCAGTACTTC. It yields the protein CATSDLARGLADETQYF.

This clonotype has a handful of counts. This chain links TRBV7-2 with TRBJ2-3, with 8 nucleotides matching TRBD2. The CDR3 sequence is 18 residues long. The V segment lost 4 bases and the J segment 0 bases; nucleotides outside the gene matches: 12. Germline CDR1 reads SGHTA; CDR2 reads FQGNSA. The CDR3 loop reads CASSSSGGGSPSTDTQYF. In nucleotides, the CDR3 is TGTGCCAGCAGCTCATCCGGGGGGGGGTCACCTAGCACAGATACGCAGTATTTT.

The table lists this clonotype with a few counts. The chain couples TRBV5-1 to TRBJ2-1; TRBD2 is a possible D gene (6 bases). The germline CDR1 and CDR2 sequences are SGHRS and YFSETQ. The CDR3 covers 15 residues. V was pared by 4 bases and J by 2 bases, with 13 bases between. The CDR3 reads CASSPEGTTYNEQFF. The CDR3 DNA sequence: TGCGCCAGCAGCCCGGAGGGTACCACCTACAATGAGCAGTTCTTC.

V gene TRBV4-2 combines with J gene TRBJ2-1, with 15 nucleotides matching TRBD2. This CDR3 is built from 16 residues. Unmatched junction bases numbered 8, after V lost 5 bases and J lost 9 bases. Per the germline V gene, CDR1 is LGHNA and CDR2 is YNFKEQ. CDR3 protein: CASSLGLAGGRVEQFF. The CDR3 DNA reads TGTGCCAGCAGCTTGGGACTAGCGGGGGGCCGGGTTGAGCAGTTCTTC.